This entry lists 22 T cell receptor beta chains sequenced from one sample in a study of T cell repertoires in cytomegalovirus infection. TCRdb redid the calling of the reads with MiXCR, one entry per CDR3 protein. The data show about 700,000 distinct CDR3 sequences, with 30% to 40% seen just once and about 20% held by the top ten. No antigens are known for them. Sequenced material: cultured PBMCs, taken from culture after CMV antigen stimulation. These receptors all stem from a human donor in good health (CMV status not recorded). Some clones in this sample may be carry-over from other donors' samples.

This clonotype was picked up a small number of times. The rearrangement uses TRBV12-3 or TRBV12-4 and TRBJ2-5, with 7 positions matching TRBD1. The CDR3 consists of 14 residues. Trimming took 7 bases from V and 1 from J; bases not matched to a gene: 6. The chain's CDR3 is CASTTGQIQETQYF. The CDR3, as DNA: TGTGCCAGCACCACGGGACAGATCCAAGAGACCCAGTACTTC.

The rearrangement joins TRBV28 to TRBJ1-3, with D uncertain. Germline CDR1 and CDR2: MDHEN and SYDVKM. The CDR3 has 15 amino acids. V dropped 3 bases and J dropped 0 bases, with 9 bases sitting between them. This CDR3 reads CASSFWVASGNTIYF. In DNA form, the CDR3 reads TGTGCCAGCAGTTTTTGGGTCGCCTCTGGAAACACCATATATTTT. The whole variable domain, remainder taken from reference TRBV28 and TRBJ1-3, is DVKVTQSSRYLVKRTGEKVFLECVQDMDHENMFWYRQDPGLGLRLIYFSYDVKMKEKGDIPEGYSVSREKKERFSLILESASTNQTSMYLCASSFWVASGNTIYFGEGSWLTVV.

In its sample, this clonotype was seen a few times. CDR3 sequence: CASSLGLQGYEQYF. Here the CDR3 DNA reads TGTGCCAGCAGCTTGGGACTACAGGGCTACGAGCAGTACTTC. The V and J genes are TRBV5-4 and TRBJ2-7; the D gene is possibly TRBD1 (6 bases). The germline CDR1 and CDR2 sequences are SGHNT and YYREEE (reference sequence). The CDR3 covers 14 residues. Trimming stripped 0 bases from V and 3 bases from J, with 10 bases between.

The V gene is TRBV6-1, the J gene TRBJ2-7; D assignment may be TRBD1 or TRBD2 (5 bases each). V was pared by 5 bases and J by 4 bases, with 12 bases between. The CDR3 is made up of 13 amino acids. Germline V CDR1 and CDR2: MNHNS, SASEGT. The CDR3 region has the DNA TGTGCCAGCAGTTACAATGGGGGATACGAGCAGTACTTC. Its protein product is CASSYNGGYEQYF.

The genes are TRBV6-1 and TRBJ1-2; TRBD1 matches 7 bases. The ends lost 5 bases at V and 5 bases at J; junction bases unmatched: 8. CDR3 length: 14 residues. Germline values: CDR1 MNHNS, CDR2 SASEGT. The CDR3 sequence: CASSRTGTEYGYTF. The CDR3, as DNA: TGTGCCAGCAGTAGAACCGGGACAGAATATGGCTACACCTTC.

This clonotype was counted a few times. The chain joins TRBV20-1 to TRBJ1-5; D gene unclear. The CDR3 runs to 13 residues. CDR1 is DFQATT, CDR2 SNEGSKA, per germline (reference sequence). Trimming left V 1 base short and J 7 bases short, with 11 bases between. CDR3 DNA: TGCAGTGCTAGAGTGGCGGTTCTACAGCCCCAGCATTTT. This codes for CSARVAVLQPQHF.

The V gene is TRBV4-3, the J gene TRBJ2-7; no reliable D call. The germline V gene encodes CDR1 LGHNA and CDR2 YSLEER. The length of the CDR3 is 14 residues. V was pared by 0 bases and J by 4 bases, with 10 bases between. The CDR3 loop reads CASSQEFQGYEQYF. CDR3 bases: TGCGCCAGCAGCCAAGAATTCCAAGGGTACGAGCAGTACTTC.

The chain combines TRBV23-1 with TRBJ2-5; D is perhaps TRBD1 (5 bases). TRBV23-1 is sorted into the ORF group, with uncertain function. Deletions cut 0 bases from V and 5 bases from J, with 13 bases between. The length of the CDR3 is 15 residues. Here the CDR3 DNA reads TGCGCCAGCAGTCAATCGTTCAGGGTTTGGGAGACCCAGTACTTC. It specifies CASSQSFRVWETQYF.

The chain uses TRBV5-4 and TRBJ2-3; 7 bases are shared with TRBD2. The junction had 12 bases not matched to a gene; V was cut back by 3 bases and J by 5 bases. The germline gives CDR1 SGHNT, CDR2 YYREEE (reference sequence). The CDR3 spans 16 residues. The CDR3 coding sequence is TGTGCCAGCAGCTGGCCTGGCGGGGGATCCGAAGATACGCAGTATTTT. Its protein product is CASSWPGGGSEDTQYF. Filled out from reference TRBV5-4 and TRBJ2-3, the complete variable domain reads ETGVTQSPTHLIKTRGQQVTLRCSSQSGHNTVSWYQQALGQGPQFIFQYYREEENGRGNFPPRFSGLQFPNYSSELNVNALELDDSALYLCASSWPGGGSEDTQYFGPGTRLTVL.

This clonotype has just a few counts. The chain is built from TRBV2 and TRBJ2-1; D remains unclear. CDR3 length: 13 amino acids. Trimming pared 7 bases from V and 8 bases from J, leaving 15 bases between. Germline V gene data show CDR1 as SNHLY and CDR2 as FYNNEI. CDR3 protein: CASTSLNVDEQFF. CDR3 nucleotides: TGTGCCAGCACTAGTTTGAACGTCGATGAGCAGTTCTTC.

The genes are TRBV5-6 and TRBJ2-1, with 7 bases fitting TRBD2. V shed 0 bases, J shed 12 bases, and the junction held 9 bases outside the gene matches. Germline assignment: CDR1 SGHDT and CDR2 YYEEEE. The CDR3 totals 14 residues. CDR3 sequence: CASSLEMGGLGQFF. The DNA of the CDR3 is TGTGCCAGCAGCTTGGAGATGGGAGGGCTAGGGCAGTTCTTC.

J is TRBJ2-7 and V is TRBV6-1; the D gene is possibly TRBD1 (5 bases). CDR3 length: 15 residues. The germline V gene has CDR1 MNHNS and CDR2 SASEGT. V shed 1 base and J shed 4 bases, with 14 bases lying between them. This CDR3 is CASSEGQGWAYEQYF. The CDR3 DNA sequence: TGTGCCAGCAGTGAAGGGCAGGGTTGGGCTTACGAGCAGTACTTC.

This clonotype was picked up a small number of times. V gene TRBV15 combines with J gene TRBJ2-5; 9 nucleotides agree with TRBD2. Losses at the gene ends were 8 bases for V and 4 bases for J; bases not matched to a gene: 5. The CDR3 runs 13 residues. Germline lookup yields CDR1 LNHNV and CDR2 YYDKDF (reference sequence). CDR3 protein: CATEKAGGETQYF. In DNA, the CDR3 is TGTGCCACCGAGAAAGCGGGGGGAGAGACCCAGTACTTC.

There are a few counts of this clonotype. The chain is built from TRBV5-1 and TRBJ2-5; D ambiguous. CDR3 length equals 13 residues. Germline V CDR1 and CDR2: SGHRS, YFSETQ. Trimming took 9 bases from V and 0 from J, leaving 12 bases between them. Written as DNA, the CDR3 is TGCGCCACTGCGAGTGAAAACCAAGAGACCCAGTACTTC. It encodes CATASENQETQYF.

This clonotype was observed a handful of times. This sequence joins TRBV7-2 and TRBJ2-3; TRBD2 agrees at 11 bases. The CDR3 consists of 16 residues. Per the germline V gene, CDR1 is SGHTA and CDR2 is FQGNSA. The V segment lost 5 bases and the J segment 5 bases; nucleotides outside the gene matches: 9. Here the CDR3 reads CASSPGTSGFRDTQYF. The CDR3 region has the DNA TGTGCCAGCAGCCCCGGGACTAGCGGCTTCCGAGATACGCAGTATTTT. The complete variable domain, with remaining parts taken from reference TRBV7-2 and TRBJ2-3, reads GAGVSQSPSNKVTEKGKDVELRCDPISGHTALYWYRQSLGQGLEFLIYFQGNSAPDKSGLPSDRFSAERTGGSVSTLTIQRTQQEDSAVYLCASSPGTSGFRDTQYFGPGTRLTVL.

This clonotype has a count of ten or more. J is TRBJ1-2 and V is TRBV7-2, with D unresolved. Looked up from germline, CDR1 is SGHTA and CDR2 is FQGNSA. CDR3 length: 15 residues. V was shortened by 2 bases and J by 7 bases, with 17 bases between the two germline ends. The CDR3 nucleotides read TGTGCCAGCAGCTTAAGGTTGCAGGATAGGGTTGGCTACACCTTC. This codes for CASSLRLQDRVGYTF.

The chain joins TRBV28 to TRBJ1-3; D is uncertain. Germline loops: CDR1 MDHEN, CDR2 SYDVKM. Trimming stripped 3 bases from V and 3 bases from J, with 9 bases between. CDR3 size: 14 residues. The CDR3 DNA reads TGTGCCAGCAGTTTCCCCGGATATGGAAACACCATATATTTT. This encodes CASSFPGYGNTIYF.

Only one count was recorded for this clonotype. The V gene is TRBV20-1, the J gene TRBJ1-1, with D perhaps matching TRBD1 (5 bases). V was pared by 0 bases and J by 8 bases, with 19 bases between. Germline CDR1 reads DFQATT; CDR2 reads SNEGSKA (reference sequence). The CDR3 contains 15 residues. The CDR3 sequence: CSARDWGRGSEEAFF. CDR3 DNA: TGCAGTGCTAGAGATTGGGGCCGGGGGAGCGAGGAAGCTTTCTTT.

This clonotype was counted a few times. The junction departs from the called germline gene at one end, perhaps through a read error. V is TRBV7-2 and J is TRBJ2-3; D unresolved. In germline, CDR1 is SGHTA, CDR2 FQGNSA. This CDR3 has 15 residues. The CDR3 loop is CASTLSAPSTDTQYF. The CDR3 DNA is TGTGCCAGCACCTTAAGTGCTCCTAGCACAGATACGCAGTATTTT. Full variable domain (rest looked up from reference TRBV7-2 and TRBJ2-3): GAGVSQSPSNKVTEKGKDVELRCDPISGHTALYWYRQSLGQGLEFLIYFQGNSAPDKSGLPSDRFSAERTGGSVSTLTIQRTQQEDSAVYLCASTLSAPSTDTQYFGPGTRLTVL.

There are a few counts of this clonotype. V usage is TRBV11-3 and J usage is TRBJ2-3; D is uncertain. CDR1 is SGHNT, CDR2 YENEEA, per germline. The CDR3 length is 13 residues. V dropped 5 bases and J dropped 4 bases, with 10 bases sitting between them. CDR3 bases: TGTGCCAGCAGCGCAGTAGCTCCAGATACGCAGTATTTT. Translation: CASSAVAPDTQYF.

CDR3 nucleotides: TGTGCCAGCAGGCCCTCGGGACAGGGGGCCTACGGGGAGCTGTTTTTT. The encoded protein is CASRPSGQGAYGELFF. The rearrangement joins TRBV28 to TRBJ2-2, with 12 positions matching TRBD1. The CDR3 is 16 amino acids. V lost 6 bases and J lost 7; bases outside the gene matches: 9. Per the germline V gene, CDR1 is MDHEN and CDR2 is SYDVKM. Complete variable domain (other parts from reference TRBV28 and TRBJ2-2): DVKVTQSSRYLVKRTGEKVFLECVQDMDHENMFWYRQDPGLGLRLIYFSYDVKMKEKGDIPEGYSVSREKKERFSLILESASTNQTSMYLCASRPSGQGAYGELFFGEGSRLTVL.

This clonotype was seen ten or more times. The CDR3 loop reads CASSLQGVAGELFF. As DNA, the CDR3 is TGTGCCAGCAGCTTACAGGGGGTTGCCGGGGAGCTGTTTTTT. This chain connects TRBV7-2 to TRBJ2-2; TRBD1 aligns across 7 bases. This CDR3 has 14 residues. Germline-derived CDR1 and CDR2 are SGHTA and FQGNSA. The V segment lost 2 bases and the J segment 6 bases; nucleotides outside the gene matches: 3.